The rows below give T cell receptor beta chains drawn from one sample of a study of T cells in Graves' hyperthyroidism and ophthalmopathy. MiXCR was run by TCRdb on the multiplex PCR reads, yielding one entry per CDR3 protein. The sample has 600,000 or so distinct CDR3 sequences; about 14% are singletons. Sequencing input: blood. The receptors were sampled from a woman under 30 with Graves' ophthalmopathy. Each CDR3 is given with its conserved first and last residue.

V: TRBV6-2/TRBV6-3
CDR3: CASRHKHPGQGWLEQYF

V: TRBV7-9
CDR3: CASSLTQGRVAAWEQYF

V: TRBV12-3/TRBV12-4
CDR3: CASSLPGSEKLFF

V: TRBV28
CDR3: CASSLSLHPGTDEDSPLHF

V: TRBV12-3/TRBV12-4
CDR3: CASTPGLAGADTQYF

V: TRBV29-1
CDR3: CSALGQAGDTEAFF

V: TRBV12-3/TRBV12-4
CDR3: CASSPLTGTTEAFF

V: TRBV28
CDR3: CASTDRSLSSYEQYF

V: TRBV6-2/TRBV6-3
CDR3: CASSYYAPLAGDPGEQYF

V: TRBV3-1
CDR3: CASSPSGDYNQPQHF

V: TRBV27
CDR3: CASSRTGFPTMINEQFF

V: TRBV4-2
CDR3: CASSQAPPWATNTGELFF

V: TRBV2
CDR3: CASKSDSPLHF

V: TRBV30
CDR3: CAWMRGTDSGNTIYF

V: TRBV7-9
CDR3: CASNQVSTPALHF

V: TRBV5-1
CDR3: CASSLAETGNTEAFF

V: TRBV27
CDR3: CASSLRWGTGGTEAFF

V: TRBV27
CDR3: CASSSLRSLAKNIQYF

V: TRBV11-2
CDR3: CASSLDPGQYTGELFF

V: TRBV28
CDR3: CASGEGAPETQYF

V: TRBV19
CDR3: CASSIEAAGWWSEQYF

V: TRBV27
CDR3: CASSLWSGVGNEQFF

V: TRBV28
CDR3: CASSLGVLSPYEQYF

V: TRBV5-8
CDR3: CPSSLGTGSGTYEQHF

V: TRBV4-1
CDR3: CASSRIGQQIGAFF

V: TRBV27
CDR3: CASSLLRTSGKNEQYF

V: TRBV6-2/TRBV6-3
CDR3: CASSYAGFRETQYF

V: TRBV5-1
CDR3: CASSLGAAGEASTDTQYF

V: TRBV12-3/TRBV12-4
CDR3: CASSLIAETHYEQYF

V: TRBV5-1
CDR3: CASSFSPGGTDEQYF

V: TRBV19
CDR3: CASTMRQATSEKLSF

V: TRBV19
CDR3: CASSIDGNPQPQHF

V: TRBV30
CDR3: CAWSQPLREKSSTDTQYF

V: TRBV25-1
CDR3: CASSALGRASQFF

V: TRBV27
CDR3: CASSYGRDEQYF

V: TRBV28
CDR3: CASSDLGSLLATRGYTF

V: TRBV9
CDR3: CASSKLAGASYEQYF

V: TRBV27
CDR3: CASSLVGTDNSPLHF

V: TRBV27
CDR3: CASGRPFTEAFF

V: TRBV9
CDR3: CASSVSSGTGVIVTDTQYF

V: TRBV11-1
CDR3: CASSLAQLVYNEQFF

V: TRBV6-1
CDR3: CASSPRGFGHGYTF

V: TRBV7-2
CDR3: CASSQIAGGITDTQYF

V: TRBV7-9
CDR3: CASSYETGLAKNIQYF

V: TRBV28
CDR3: CASNLSGGVGQPQHF

V: TRBV28
CDR3: CATGTSSYEQYF

V: TRBV30
CDR3: CAWSKREQYF

V: TRBV28
CDR3: CASTGRYEQYF

V: TRBV19
CDR3: CASSIGGGRNQPQHF

V: TRBV28
CDR3: CASSWDFYEQYF

V: TRBV19
CDR3: CASSTQPGQGYGYTF

V: TRBV2
CDR3: CASSDDRGNTGELFF

V: TRBV2
CDR3: CASSSEDTYNEQFF

V: TRBV2
CDR3: CASSEVSPRSEQYF

V: TRBV12-3/TRBV12-4
CDR3: CAGTRQRPSTDTQYF

V: TRBV4-1
CDR3: CASSQGGRGPSYNEQFF